The 32 T cell receptor beta chains below all came from one sample that was sequenced in a study of T-cell memory formation after mild COVID-19. One entry per CDR3 protein results from TCRdb running MiXCR on the 5' RACE reads. The table has approximately 350,000 distinct CDR3 sequences, roughly 13% seen once; the top ten hold over 20%. What was sequenced was PBMCs or a T cell subset sorted from them (not recorded which). These receptors came from a man in his late teens or twenties who had mild COVID-19 (a few samples of this study predate the infection). Cell type and time point are not known.

This chain uses TRBV12-3 or TRBV12-4 with TRBJ2-7; 11 bases fit TRBD1. CDR3 length: 14 residues. Unmatched junction bases numbered 4, after V lost 4 bases and J lost 5 bases. In DNA form, the CDR3 reads TGTGCCAGCAGTTGGACAGGGGGCTCGAACGAGCAGTACTTC. Its translation: CASSWTGGSNEQYF.

The rearrangement joins TRBV18 to TRBJ2-3; the D gene is possibly TRBD2 (5 bases). The CDR3 covers 13 residues. CDR1 and CDR2 (germline): KGHSH, LQKENI. The ends were cut back, 0 bases at V and 7 bases at J, with 8 bases in the middle. In DNA, the CDR3 is TGTGCCAGCTCACCACCGGGAGCCCATACGCAGTATTTT. This gives the protein CASSPPGAHTQYF.

There are a few counts of this clonotype. This chain uses TRBV9 with TRBJ1-2; no clear D. CDR3 length equals 12 residues. Germline CDR1 is SGDLS and CDR2 is YYNGEE. Trimming took off 0 bases at V and 4 bases at J, with 4 bases between the two ends. CDR3 sequence reads: CASSVAGYGYTF. CDR3 bases: TGTGCCAGCAGCGTAGCGGGCTATGGCTACACCTTC.

The chain combines TRBV5-6 with TRBJ1-2; 8 bases match TRBD1. This CDR3 spans 14 amino acids. The junction had 6 bases not matched to a gene; V was cut back by 4 bases and J by 4 bases. Germline V CDR1 and CDR2: SGHDT, YYEEEE. In nucleotides, the CDR3 is TGTGCCAGCAGCGCGAGGACAGGGAGCTATGGCTACACCTTC. Its protein product is CASSARTGSYGYTF.

CDR3 sequence reads: CASSLEGRQSYNEQFF. The CDR3 region has the DNA TGCGCCAGCAGCTTGGAAGGGAGGCAATCCTACAATGAGCAGTTCTTC. The V and J genes are TRBV5-1 and TRBJ2-1; D might be TRBD2 (6 bases). This CDR3 comprises 16 residues. Germline V gene lookup returns CDR1 SGHRS and CDR2 YFSETQ. Between the trimmed V and J ends, which lost 0 bases and 1 base, there was a span of 11 bases.

This clonotype was counted a few times. The chain carries TRBV12-5 and TRBJ2-1, with 9 bases fitting TRBD2. Germline V gene sequence: CDR1 LGHNT, CDR2 FRNRAP. V lost 1 base, J lost 8 bases, and 6 bases stayed unmatched. The CDR3 length is 15 residues. The CDR3 DNA follows: TGTGCTAGTGGTTTGGGGAGCGGGGGGCCAGATGAGCAGTTCTTC. This codes for CASGLGSGGPDEQFF.

The chain uses TRBV4-3 and TRBJ1-6; D might be TRBD1 (6 bases). This CDR3 has 14 residues. Germline loops: CDR1 LGHNA, CDR2 YSLEER. The ends were cut back, 4 bases at V and 9 bases at J, with 13 bases in the middle. The CDR3 sequence: CASSPENRASPLHF. The CDR3 bases are TGCGCCAGCAGCCCCGAAAACAGGGCTTCACCCCTCCACTTT.

A few counts support this clonotype. The gene calls are TRBV2 and TRBJ1-2; D gene unclear. Germline V gene sequence: CDR1 SNHLY, CDR2 FYNNEI. The CDR3 is made up of 10 amino acids. The V end lost 8 bases, the J end lost 8 bases, and 9 bases lay between the germline ends. The CDR3 nucleotides are TGTGCCAGCGGCCCCCCGGGCTACACCTTC. Protein: CASGPPGYTF.

This clonotype has only a few counts. The chain couples TRBV7-9 to TRBJ1-2; D gene uncertain. Trimming removed 4 bases from V and 5 bases from J, with 26 bases in between. The CDR3 contains 18 residues. Germline assignment: CDR1 SEHNR and CDR2 FQNEAQ (reference sequence). The CDR3 nucleotides are TGTGCCAGCAGCTCCCGGGGAGGATTGGCCGTAAGGGAGTATGGCTACACCTTC. Protein sequence: CASSSRGGLAVREYGYTF.

Points on this clonotype: The junction and the germline gene differ at one end; a read error may be behind it. V gene TRBV12-3 or TRBV12-4 combines with J gene TRBJ1-5; perhaps TRBD1 as D (5 bases). This CDR3 spans 15 amino acids. Written as DNA, the CDR3 is TGTGCCATCAGTGACAACCATCCCAGGGTGCAGCCCCAGCATTTT. Translated: CAISDNHPRVQPQHF.

The table lists this clonotype with a few counts. The CDR3 DNA is TGCAGTGCTAGAGACCCGAAAATTGACTACGAGCAGTACTTC. This sequence encodes CSARDPKIDYEQYF. This chain links TRBV20-1 with TRBJ2-7; the D is unclear. V gave up 0 bases and J gave up 3 bases, with 12 bases separating them. The germline CDR1 and CDR2 sequences are DFQATT and SNEGSKA (reference sequence). The CDR3 spans 14 residues.

This clonotype occurred a few times. The junction departs from the called germline gene at one end, perhaps through a read error. The chain employs TRBV4-1 and TRBJ2-2; maybe TRBD2 (5 bases). The CDR3 has 15 amino acids. Germline lookup yields CDR1 MGHRA and CDR2 YSYEKL. CDR3 loop: CASSQSRENIGELFF. In DNA form, the CDR3 reads TGCGCCAGCAGCCAATCCCGGGAAAACATCGGGGAGCTGTTTTTT.

The sample holds a few counts of this clonotype. This chain joins TRBV19 and TRBJ1-2, with 7 bases matching TRBD1. The CDR3 runs to 12 residues. J gave up 3 bases and V 5 bases, and 0 bases lay outside the gene matches. The germline CDR1 and CDR2 sequences are LNHDA and SQIVND (reference sequence). This CDR3 reads CASSDRDYGYTF. In DNA form, the CDR3 reads TGTGCCAGTAGTGACAGGGACTATGGCTACACCTTC.

The table lists this clonotype with a few counts. The chain couples TRBV4-1 to TRBJ2-7, with TRBD1 matching over 8 bases. CDR3 size: 15 residues. Germline V gene data show CDR1 as MGHRA and CDR2 as YSYEKL. V trimming: 2 bases; J trimming: 2 bases; junction bases outside the gene matches: 5. As DNA, the CDR3 is TGCGCCAGCAGCCAACGGACAGGGACGCCCTACGAGCAGTACTTC. Encoded protein: CASSQRTGTPYEQYF.

J is TRBJ2-7 and V is TRBV11-2, with unresolved D. Germline V gene data show CDR1 as SGHAT and CDR2 as FQNNGV. Trimming took 5 bases from V and 6 from J, leaving 11 bases between them. The CDR3 runs 12 residues. The CDR3 DNA reads TGTGCCAGCAGCCATCGGGCTGTCGAGCAGTACTTC. Translation gives CASSHRAVEQYF.

The chain joins TRBV12-3 or TRBV12-4 to TRBJ2-5, with TRBD2 matching 11 bases. J gave up 3 bases and V 0 bases, and 0 bases lay outside the gene matches. There are 15 residues in the CDR3. The CDR3 region is CASSLASGGEETQYF. CDR3 nucleotides: TGTGCCAGCAGTTTAGCTAGCGGGGGGGAAGAGACCCAGTACTTC.

The V and J genes are TRBV12-3 or TRBV12-4 and TRBJ1-1, with D possibly TRBD1 on 5 matching bases. V dropped 5 bases and J dropped 5 bases, with 18 bases sitting between them. This CDR3 has 15 amino acids. CDR3 loop: CASSLNRDPRTEAFF. DNA for the CDR3: TGTGCCAGCAGTCTAAACCGGGACCCGAGAACTGAAGCTTTCTTT.

The gene calls are TRBV7-9 and TRBJ2-5, with D perhaps TRBD1 (6 bases). V lost 5 bases and J lost 2, with 9 bases in between. Germline V gene data show CDR1 as SEHNR and CDR2 as FQNEAQ (reference sequence). The CDR3 loop spans 13 amino acids. For the CDR3, the DNA is TGTGCCAGCAGCACGACAGGTCAAGAGACCCAGTACTTC. Residues: CASSTTGQETQYF. The full variable domain, rest sourced from reference TRBV7-9 and TRBJ2-5, is DTGVSQNPRHKITKRGQNVTFRCDPISEHNRLYWYRQTLGQGPEFLTYFQNEAQLEKSRLLSDRFSAERPKGSFSTLEIQRTEQGDSAMYLCASSTTGQETQYFGPGTRLLVL.

The table lists this clonotype with a few counts. The V call is TRBV9, the J call TRBJ2-1; tentatively, D is TRBD1 (5 bases). The germline gives CDR1 SGDLS, CDR2 YYNGEE. The CDR3 spans 16 residues. The V end lost 4 bases, the J end lost 0 bases, and 14 bases lay between the germline ends. The CDR3 is CASSPRTLSSYNEQFF. The CDR3 region has the DNA TGTGCCAGCAGCCCCAGGACACTCAGCTCCTACAATGAGCAGTTCTTC.

The chain couples TRBV24-1 to TRBJ2-3; no definite D call. V gave up 5 bases and J gave up 5 bases, with 10 bases separating them. The germline V gene has CDR1 KGHDR and CDR2 SFDVKD. The CDR3 is 13 residues long. CDR3 coding DNA: TGTGCCACCAGTGGGAAGGGCAGAGATACGCAGTATTTT. Translation: CATSGKGRDTQYF.

The rearrangement links TRBV6-4 to TRBJ1-5, with TRBD1 matching 8 bases. Germline V gene lookup returns CDR1 MRHNA and CDR2 SNTAGT. The CDR3 has 19 residues. The trim removed 6 bases at V and 7 bases at J, leaving 23 bases unmatched. CDR3 protein: CASRARGPLYTGIVQPQHF. CDR3 DNA sequence: TGTGCCAGCAGAGCCAGGGGGCCGCTCTATACAGGGATTGTCCAGCCCCAGCATTTT.

V usage is TRBV6-6 and J usage is TRBJ2-5; D might be TRBD2 (6 bases). Germline lookup yields CDR1 MNHNY and CDR2 SVGAGI (reference sequence). The CDR3 is made up of 18 amino acids. Deletions cut 2 bases from V and 5 bases from J, with 24 bases between. CDR3 protein: CASSYPGEEGRFFETQYF. The CDR3 nucleotides are TGTGCCAGCAGTTACCCCGGGGAGGAGGGACGGTTTTTTGAGACCCAGTACTTC.

This clonotype was seen ten or more times. CDR3 region: CASSQTGFRELFF. The CDR3, as DNA: TGCGCCAGCAGCCAGACAGGGTTCAGGGAGCTGTTTTTT. The chain is built from TRBV4-3 and TRBJ2-2; TRBD1 matches 7 bases. Germline lookup yields CDR1 LGHNA and CDR2 YSLEER. This CDR3 region has 13 residues. J lost 9 bases, V lost 3 bases, and 4 bases had no gene match.

The V gene is TRBV4-3, the J gene TRBJ2-2, with TRBD1 identical over 8 bases. V gave up 1 base and J gave up 0 bases; unmatched junction bases: 1. The CDR3 has 16 amino acids. Germline V gene sequence: CDR1 LGHNA, CDR2 YSLEER. The CDR3 loop reads CASSQGTGSNTGELFF. The CDR3 coding sequence is TGCGCCAGCAGCCAAGGGACAGGGTCGAACACCGGGGAGCTGTTTTTT.

This clonotype was recorded a few times. The chain couples TRBV7-2 to TRBJ2-1; no reliable D call. V was cut by 8 bases and J by 8 bases, with 19 bases left in between. The CDR3 contains 14 residues. Looked up from germline, CDR1 is SGHTA and CDR2 is FQGNSA. In nucleotides, the CDR3 is TGTGCCAGCTCCGGACCGCTTGGCCCTCATGAGCAGTTCTTC. This codes for CASSGPLGPHEQFF.

The chain combines TRBV5-1 with TRBJ2-2; D remains unclear. The CDR3 runs to 13 residues. The germline V gene has CDR1 SGHRS and CDR2 YFSETQ. V lost 6 bases, J lost 6 bases, and 12 bases lay in between. This CDR3 is CASTETPSGELFF. The CDR3, as DNA: TGCGCCAGCACCGAAACCCCCTCCGGGGAGCTGTTTTTT.

The chain carries TRBV12-3 or TRBV12-4 and TRBJ1-5; tentatively, D is TRBD1 (5 bases). V lost 2 bases and J lost 6, with 11 bases in between. The CDR3 runs 14 residues. The CDR3 region has the DNA TGTGCCAGCAGTTTAAGGCAGGGAGGTCAGCCCCAGCATTTT. Translated, it gives CASSLRQGGQPQHF.

This clonotype came up many times. This sequence joins TRBV11-2 and TRBJ1-1; 7 positions match TRBD1. V lost 1 base, J lost 1 base, and 6 bases stayed unmatched. The germline V gene encodes CDR1 SGHAT and CDR2 FQNNGV. The CDR3 has 16 residues. The CDR3 protein is CASSLVMGQPNTEAFF. The CDR3 bases are TGTGCCAGCAGCTTAGTAATGGGACAGCCGAACACTGAAGCTTTCTTT.

This clonotype occurred a few times. The chain combines TRBV7-9 with TRBJ1-2; 10 bases line up with TRBD1. Unmatched junction bases numbered 3, after V lost 5 bases and J lost 6 bases. The CDR3 covers 13 residues. Germline V gene sequence: CDR1 SEHNR, CDR2 FQNEAQ (reference sequence). The CDR3 protein is CASSIGQGDGYTF. As DNA, the CDR3 is TGTGCCAGCAGCATTGGACAGGGGGATGGCTACACCTTC. Looking up the rest from reference TRBV7-9 and TRBJ1-2 gives the full variable domain: DTGVSQNPRHKITKRGQNVTFRCDPISEHNRLYWYRQTLGQGPEFLTYFQNEAQLEKSRLLSDRFSAERPKGSFSTLEIQRTEQGDSAMYLCASSIGQGDGYTFGSGTRLTVV.

The genes are TRBV11-2 and TRBJ2-1; 7 nucleotides agree with TRBD1. Germline values: CDR1 SGHAT, CDR2 FQNNGV. Losses at the gene ends were 4 bases for V and 10 bases for J; bases not matched to a gene: 10. The CDR3 is 14 residues long. This CDR3 reads CASSWDSDGSEQFF. The CDR3 region has the DNA TGTGCCAGCAGCTGGGACAGCGACGGGTCCGAGCAGTTCTTC.

This clonotype came up many times. The chain employs TRBV7-3 and TRBJ1-1; D is uncertain. The length of the CDR3 is 13 residues. In germline, CDR1 is SGHTA, CDR2 FQGTGA. Trimming left V 7 bases short and J 3 bases short, with 12 bases between. The CDR3 is CASKRQIDTEAFF. CDR3 sequence (DNA): TGTGCCAGCAAAAGGCAGATCGACACTGAAGCTTTCTTT. Full variable domain (missing parts from reference TRBV7-3 and TRBJ1-1): GAGVSQTPSNKVTEKGKYVELRCDPISGHTALYWYRQSLGQGPEFLIYFQGTGAADDSGLPNDRFFAVRPEGSVSTLKIQRTERGDSAVYLCASKRQIDTEAFFGQGTRLTVV.

This clonotype was counted a few times. The chain is built from TRBV4-1 and TRBJ2-3, with 8 nucleotides matching TRBD1. Germline V gene data show CDR1 as MGHRA and CDR2 as YSYEKL. This CDR3 has 16 amino acids. V lost 2 bases to trimming and J lost 0 bases; unmatched junction nucleotides: 4. CDR3 region: CASSQTTGGSTDTQYF. The CDR3 DNA sequence: TGCGCCAGCAGCCAAACTACAGGGGGGAGCACAGATACGCAGTATTTT.